This entry concerns a single T cell receptor (beta chain). These data are taken from a study of blood T cell repertoires in COVID-19. Turning to the study itself: The analysed material was cDNA or gDNA that came from T cells, B-cell-depleted T cells, or PBMCs.

Germline loops: CDR1 MGHRA, CDR2 YSYEKL. The V end was cut by 0 bases, the J end by 12 bases, with 17 bases between. There are 14 residues in the CDR3. Original processing methods: Estimated nucleated cell counts came from reference gene primer amplification. Assay used: immunoSEQ multiplex PCR; TCRdb lists only in-frame clones, some missing. Clonal size and the V and J genes are those of that table, whereas D and trimming came from the DNA. The sample includes about 46,000 clones, 80% to 90% seen only once; the top ten take 15% to 19%. The source is a human donor in a cohort sampled during active COVID-19. The donor label of this sample is uncertain. The sample consisted of peripheral blood. This rearrangement joins TRBV4-1 to TRBJ1-1; D perhaps matches TRBD1 (5 bases). The CDR3 coding sequence is TGCGCCAGCAGCCAAGAGCGGGGACGATATGAGCCTTTCTTT. Amino acid sequence: CASSQERGRYEPFF.